The next 18 T cell receptor beta chains were all read from a single sample in a study of shared clonotypes between healthy human individuals. TCRdb's table, derived via immunoSEQ multiplex PCR, lists solely in-frame clones and lacks some. The sample records 1,400,000 or so clones, 98% being singletons. Sequenced material: naive CD4+ T cells sorted from blood. Subset described: CD45RA+ positively selected. Source of these receptors: a man aged 30-40 years in good health.

This sequence joins TRBV30 and TRBJ2-1; no firm D call. CDR3 length: 13 residues. CDR1 is GTSNPN, CDR2 SVGIG, per germline (reference sequence). The V end lost 2 bases, the J end lost 4 bases, and 9 bases lay between the germline ends. CDR3: CAWSLSFYNEQFF. CDR3 nucleotides: TGTGCCTGGAGTTTGTCCTTTTACAATGAGCAGTTCTTC.

The chain combines TRBV27 with TRBJ1-5, with D perhaps matching TRBD1 (6 bases). V lost 6 bases and J lost 4, with 19 bases in between. The CDR3 has 16 residues. Germline V gives CDR1 MNHEY, CDR2 SMNVEV (reference sequence). The CDR3 DNA is TGTGCCAGCAGGAGCAGATCCGGGACACTAAATCAGCCCCAGCATTTT. This encodes CASRSRSGTLNQPQHF.

This sequence joins TRBV18 and TRBJ2-7, with D perhaps matching TRBD1 or TRBD2 (5 bases each). V was shortened by 8 bases and J by 2 bases, with 13 bases between the two germline ends. The germline CDR1 and CDR2 sequences are KGHSH and LQKENI. The CDR3 loop spans 13 amino acids. The DNA of the CDR3 is TGTGCCAGCACCCGGGACGGACCCTACGAGCAGTACTTC. The encoded protein is CASTRDGPYEQYF.

This rearrangement joins TRBV7-9 to TRBJ1-1; D is possibly TRBD1 (5 bases). Trimming stripped 5 bases from V and 4 bases from J, with 14 bases between. The CDR3 contains 14 residues. In germline, CDR1 is SEHNR, CDR2 FQNEAQ (reference sequence). CDR3 residues: CASSRAGDGTEAFF. The CDR3 nucleotides read TGTGCCAGCAGCCGCGCGGGGGATGGCACTGAAGCTTTCTTT.

The V and J genes are TRBV7-9 and TRBJ2-3; 10 bases align to TRBD1. The V gene's germline CDR1 is SEHNR and CDR2 FQNEAQ (reference sequence). The CDR3 has 14 residues. Unmatched junction bases numbered 7, after V lost 7 bases and J lost 6 bases. In DNA form, the CDR3 reads TGTGCCAGCACTCGGACAGGGGGTTTTGATACGCAGTATTTT. Translating it yields CASTRTGGFDTQYF.

This clone was seen once. The chain couples TRBV11-2 to TRBJ2-7; 10 nucleotides align to TRBD2. V was pared by 5 bases and J by 3 bases, with 7 bases of the junction left unmatched. The CDR3 consists of 15 residues. The germline V gene encodes CDR1 SGHAT and CDR2 FQNNGV. The CDR3 DNA reads as TGTGCCAGCAGCCAAACTAGCGGGACTTTCTACGAGCAGTACTTC. Amino acids: CASSQTSGTFYEQYF.

The V gene is TRBV14, the J gene TRBJ2-5; 10 positions match TRBD1. The CDR3 has 16 residues. Germline loops: CDR1 SGHDN, CDR2 FVKESK. V was pared by 1 base and J by 5 bases, with 7 bases of the junction left unmatched. CDR3 DNA: TGTGCCAGCAGCCAAGGACAGGGGGCTGTCTGGGAGACCCAGTACTTC. Protein: CASSQGQGAVWETQYF.

As for this clone: Other DNA sequences in the same sample also yield this CDR3. The rearrangement links TRBV11-2 to TRBJ2-4; unclear D gene. The CDR3 consists of 14 residues. The V gene lost 2 bases and the J gene lost 0 bases, with 5 bases spanning the gap. The germline CDR1 and CDR2 sequences are SGHAT and FQNNGV. The CDR3 bases are TGTGCCAGCAGCTTACAATTAGCCAAAAACATTCAGTACTTC. Amino acids: CASSLQLAKNIQYF.

This chain joins TRBV28 and TRBJ2-3; 9 bases agree with TRBD1. The V gene end was trimmed by 6 bases and the J gene end by 3 bases; junction bases not matched to a gene: 7. The CDR3 consists of 15 residues. Germline CDR1 MDHEN, CDR2 SYDVKM. CDR3 nucleotide sequence: TGTGCCAGCAGCTCAATCGGACAGGGGACAGATACGCAGTATTTT. Its protein is CASSSIGQGTDTQYF.

V usage is TRBV6-5 and J usage is TRBJ1-1; no clear D gene. Trimming stripped 6 bases from V and 4 bases from J, with 18 bases between. The CDR3 is 15 amino acids. Germline V CDR1 and CDR2: MNHEY, SVGAGI. CDR3 DNA sequence: TGTGCCAGCAGCTTTAACCCAGATTCGAGCACTGAAGCTTTCTTT. Translating gives CASSFNPDSSTEAFF.

The gene calls are TRBV7-9 and TRBJ2-1, with 13 bases matching TRBD2. The CDR3 runs 17 residues. The V gene end was trimmed by 5 bases and the J gene end by 8 bases; junction bases not matched to a gene: 12. The germline V gene has CDR1 SEHNR and CDR2 FQNEAQ (reference sequence). CDR3 amino acids: CASSTGLAGARRDEQFF. In DNA, the CDR3 is TGTGCCAGCAGCACCGGACTAGCGGGAGCACGGAGGGATGAGCAGTTCTTC.

A note on this clone: Other DNA sequences in the same sample also yield this CDR3. The CDR3 sequence is CASSLLNYGYTF. CDR3 in DNA: TGTGCCAGCAGCTTACTGAACTATGGCTACACCTTC. This chain connects TRBV7-9 to TRBJ1-2; D remains unclear. V was pared by 2 bases and J by 2 bases, with 3 bases between. The CDR3 loop spans 12 amino acids. Germline CDR1 reads SEHNR; CDR2 reads FQNEAQ (reference sequence).

The chain is built from TRBV6-1 and TRBJ2-1; possibly TRBD1 for D (5 bases). The CDR3 extends over 15 amino acids. Germline CDR1 MNHNS, CDR2 SASEGT. V was clipped by 6 bases and J by 3 bases, with 15 bases between them. CDR3 DNA: TGTGCCAGCAGGACTTGGCAGGGCAGCTACAATGAGCAGTTCTTC. Protein sequence: CASRTWQGSYNEQFF.

The chain uses TRBV5-5 and TRBJ1-3, with 7 positions matching TRBD1. Germline values: CDR1 SGHKS, CDR2 YYEKEE (reference sequence). Trimming took 4 bases from V and 5 from J; bases not matched to a gene: 9. CDR3 size: 15 residues. The CDR3 DNA is TGTGCCAGCAGCCTTACATGGGACAGAAGAAACACCATATATTTT. This sequence encodes CASSLTWDRRNTIYF.

This chain joins TRBV7-8 and TRBJ1-2, with D possibly being TRBD1 (6 bases). Germline CDR1 SGHVS, CDR2 FQNEAQ. This CDR3 contains 14 residues. V was shortened by 0 bases and J by 8 bases, with 13 bases between the two germline ends. The CDR3 sequence is CASSLAGRGEGYTF. Written as DNA, the CDR3 is TGTGCCAGCAGCTTAGCTGGCAGGGGTGAGGGCTACACCTTC.

This chain joins TRBV29-1 and TRBJ1-4; no clear D gene. Germline CDR1 and CDR2: SQVTM and ANQGSEA. Trimming took 0 bases from V and 7 from J, leaving 15 bases between them. CDR3 length: 15 residues. Here the CDR3 reads CSVEDRTMNPEKLFF. The CDR3 coding sequence is TGCAGCGTTGAAGACAGAACGATGAACCCTGAAAAACTGTTTTTT.

V is TRBV5-1 and J is TRBJ1-1; D is uncertain. This CDR3 is 15 amino acids long. Deletions cut 0 bases from V and 3 bases from J, with 12 bases between. CDR1 and CDR2 from the germline V gene are SGHRS and YFSETQ. CDR3 sequence: CASSLGPSIDTEAFF. CDR3 bases: TGCGCCAGCAGCTTGGGACCGAGTATAGACACTGAAGCTTTCTTT.

The chain joins TRBV7-9 to TRBJ2-5; a weak D match, TRBD1 (5 bases). This CDR3 comprises 14 residues. CDR1 and CDR2 from the germline V gene are SEHNR and FQNEAQ (reference sequence). Between the trimmed V and J ends, which lost 2 bases and 5 bases, there was a span of 12 bases. In DNA form, the CDR3 reads TGTGCCAGCAGCTTAAAAGACAGCATGGAGACCCAGTACTTC. Translating gives CASSLKDSMETQYF.